This TCR beta chain was captured by sequencing in a study of blood T cell repertoires in COVID-19 (dated by TCRdb to the early 2020s). Broadly, across the study: Samples covering the acute and convalescent phases of COVID-19 were provided by collaborators in the United States, Italy and Spain. Deeply sampled blood TCRbeta repertoires from subjects exposed to, actively infected with, or recovered from COVID-19 were included in the dataset. The material from the prospective study consisted of cDNA or gDNA derived from T cells, B-cell-depleted T cells, or PBMCs. The sample metadata nearly always contained a de-identified subject ID, COVID-19 status, age in years and sex. The samples were drawn from the first 160 participants of the ongoing ImmuneRACE study and from under 1,500 subjects provided by 6 global collaborators. Where available, HLA class I and class II types were obtained from metadata supplied by the sample provider rather than from assay-based typing. A freely available public database, intended as a resource for researchers studying the immune response to SARS-CoV-2, is where the repertoires were released.

In regard to this clone: The specificity of this receptor is unknown. Base qualities are not recorded, but no much larger clone differs from it by a single base.

Here is what the overall study found, with its caveats: How much clinical and demographic metadata was included differed by source and by participant, and the metadata was provided uncurated.

Whole blood was collected in K2EDTA tubes by collaborating institutions according to the institutions' own protocols. Collaborator samples were shipped for TCRbeta analysis as frozen whole blood, isolated PBMCs, or DNA extracted from either sample type. TCRbeta CDR3 regions were amplified from genomic DNA by means of the immunoSEQ Assay, a bias-controlled multiplex PCR. For the original study's pipeline: Nucleated cell counts per sample were estimated from amplification of reference gene primers within the assay. Sequence reads were collapsed and filtered to measure the absolute abundance of every unique TCRbeta CDR3 rearrangement. For each sample, productive Simpson clonality was calculated by taking the square root of Simpson's diversity index across productive rearrangements. TCRdb re-hosts the immuneACCESS table, in-frame sequences only. Its copies lack some clones; in the studies checked, an unresolved V gene accounts for under half of them, and the cause for the rest is not known. The V and J calls and the clone size are those of that table, but D and trimming were determined from the DNA. Across this sample there are about 76,000 clones, with 80% to 90% seen only once. 5.8% of the sample lies in the top ten.

The CDR3 goes from the cysteine to the phenylalanine over 16 residues. Just the 48-base CDR3 DNA is kept, in frame starting at base 1. The CDR1 and CDR2 encoded by the germline V gene (reference sequence) are MNHEY and SMNVEV. The V end gives up 4 bases and the J end 2 bases, leaving 8 bases in the junction not matched to a gene. The sample consisted of peripheral blood. The V and J segments used are TRBV27 and TRBJ2-7, and TRBD2 matches 10 of the central bases. This receptor was obtained from a man in his fifties or sixties with active COVID-19. The sequence in DNA is TGTGCCAGCAGTTACGCAGCGGGAGGGACCCCCTACGAGCAGTACTTC. The encoded protein is CASSYAAGGTPYEQYF.